The T cell receptor (beta chain) under discussion was sequenced for a study of control samples from healthy donors and cancer patients. TCRdb's table, derived via immunoSEQ multiplex PCR, lists solely in-frame clones and lacks some. This table holds some 160,000 clones, approximately 96% found once. Trimming took 0 bases from V and 3 from J, leaving 6 bases between them. This CDR3 contains 13 residues. Per the germline V gene, CDR1 is LGHDT and CDR2 is YNNKEL (reference sequence). Sequenced input: blood. The V and J genes are TRBV3-1 (or the pseudogene TRBV3-2) and TRBJ2-7; D remains unclear. The sequence was collected from a woman in her thirties or forties in good health. The DNA of the CDR3 is TGTGCCAGCAGCCAAGACGGTCACTACGAGCAGTACTTC. Its protein product is CASSQDGHYEQYF.